The 18 T cell receptor beta chains in this list originate from one sample, sequenced in a study of T cell changes during pregnancy in multiple sclerosis. Assay: immunoSEQ multiplex PCR; the TCRdb copy retains only in-frame clones and omits some. Here the sample spans approximately 60,000 clones, approximately 90% being singletons. The sequenced material came from peripheral blood from another person, used as feeder cells. These receptors originate from a human donor whose cells served as feeder cells for cultures in a pregnancy study.

The rearrangement uses TRBV6-4 and TRBJ1-1, with D perhaps matching TRBD1 (6 bases). The length of the CDR3 is 12 residues. From germline, CDR1 is MRHNA and CDR2 SNTAGT. V lost 7 bases and J lost 2, with 8 bases in between. The CDR3 here is CASTRGNTEAFF. The CDR3, as DNA: TGTGCCAGCACCAGGGGCAACACTGAAGCTTTCTTT.

This chain links TRBV30 with TRBJ2-3; TRBD2 matches 8 bases. The germline V gene has CDR1 GTSNPN and CDR2 SVGIG (reference sequence). The CDR3 consists of 14 residues. Germline trimming cut 1 base from V and 5 bases from J; bases unmatched to any gene: 5. CDR3 region: CAWSGLAGRDTQYF. Here the CDR3 DNA reads TGTGCCTGGAGTGGGTTAGCGGGAAGAGATACGCAGTATTTT.

The chain links TRBV15 to TRBJ1-3; D gene unclear. The CDR3 has 14 residues. Germline lookup yields CDR1 LNHNV and CDR2 YYDKDF (reference sequence). V lost 0 bases and J lost 9, with 12 bases in between. DNA for the CDR3: TGTGCCACCAGCAGAGAAAAAGGAGGAGGCACCATATATTTT. Translation gives CATSREKGGGTIYF.

The chain has TRBV5-1 and TRBJ2-7; D could derive from TRBD1 or TRBD2 (5 bases each). Germline V CDR1 and CDR2: SGHRS, YFSETQ. V was pared by 1 base and J by 4 bases, with 12 bases between. This CDR3 has 14 residues. The CDR3 nucleotides are TGCGCCAGCAGCTTGCCCCGGGGCGGGTACGAGCAGTACTTC. Its translation is CASSLPRGGYEQYF.

This chain links TRBV6-5 with TRBJ2-2; no definite D call. Germline V CDR1 and CDR2: MNHEY, SVGAGI. The CDR3 has 16 residues. Trimming shortened V by 2 bases and J by 0 bases, and 10 bases separated the two germline ends. The DNA of the CDR3 is TGTGCCAGCAGTTACCAAGTATACCCGAACACCGGGGAGCTGTTTTTT. Translating it yields CASSYQVYPNTGELFF.

The chain uses TRBV5-1 and TRBJ1-2; 9 bases line up with TRBD1. Germline values: CDR1 SGHRS, CDR2 YFSETQ. The CDR3 covers 19 residues. J lost 3 bases, V lost 0 bases, and 15 bases had no gene match. The CDR3 DNA follows: TGCGCCAGCAGCTTGGTGTCCCTAAACCGGGACAGGGTATACTATGGCTACACCTTC. It specifies CASSLVSLNRDRVYYGYTF.

This clone appeared once. The chain couples TRBV5-1 to TRBJ2-5; 7 bases fit TRBD2. This CDR3 is built from 15 residues. Germline lookup yields CDR1 SGHRS and CDR2 YFSETQ. The J segment lost 2 bases and the V segment lost 2 bases, leaving 6 bases of the junction unmatched. CDR3 in amino acids: CASSLQWGGQETQYF. The CDR3 bases are TGCGCCAGCAGCTTACAGTGGGGGGGGCAAGAGACCCAGTACTTC.

V is TRBV30 and J is TRBJ2-2; no clear D. The CDR3 loop spans 15 amino acids. V was clipped by 0 bases and J by 1 base, with 9 bases between them. Germline V gene sequence: CDR1 GTSNPN, CDR2 SVGIG (reference sequence). The CDR3 spells CAWSVLQRNTGELFF. The CDR3 DNA reads as TGTGCCTGGAGTGTATTGCAGAGGAACACCGGGGAGCTGTTTTTT.

The chain has TRBV5-1 and TRBJ1-6, with 8 positions matching TRBD1. Looked up from germline, CDR1 is SGHRS and CDR2 is YFSETQ. The CDR3 sequence is 18 residues long. The V and J ends lost 4 bases and 2 bases, in that order; junction bases with no gene match: 11. The CDR3 spells CASSLDPGQEPYNSPLHF. For the CDR3, the DNA is TGCGCCAGCAGCCTGGACCCGGGACAGGAACCCTATAATTCACCCCTCCACTTT.

The chain combines TRBV7-2 with TRBJ2-1, with TRBD2 as a possible D gene (6 bases). The ends were cut back, 3 bases at V and 10 bases at J, with 22 bases in the middle. The CDR3 covers 16 residues. Germline V gene lookup returns CDR1 SGHTA and CDR2 FQGNSA. The CDR3 loop reads CASSFFLGGNALEQFF. The CDR3 DNA reads TGTGCCAGCAGCTTTTTCTTGGGGGGTAATGCGCTCGAGCAGTTCTTC.

The chain carries TRBV19 and TRBJ2-1; the match to TRBD2 covers 7 bases. Germline-derived CDR1 and CDR2 are LNHDA and SQIVND (reference sequence). The CDR3 runs 16 residues. Trimming took 3 bases from V and 0 from J; bases not matched to a gene: 5. As DNA, the CDR3 is TGTGCCAGTAGTATCTCTTCGGGGGGCTCCTACAATGAGCAGTTCTTC. Protein: CASSISSGGSYNEQFF.

CDR3 nucleotides: TGCGCCAGCGGGAGTGGGACAATCGGGAATGAGCAGTTCTTC. It yields the protein CASGSGTIGNEQFF. This sequence joins TRBV5-1 and TRBJ2-1, with D maybe TRBD1 (6 bases). Looked up from germline, CDR1 is SGHRS and CDR2 is YFSETQ. Deletions cut 7 bases from V and 7 bases from J, with 18 bases between. This CDR3 is built from 14 residues.

The rearrangement joins TRBV30 to TRBJ1-1; TRBD1 matches at 11 bases. The trim removed 7 bases at V and 4 bases at J, leaving 8 bases unmatched. Germline assignment: CDR1 GTSNPN and CDR2 SVGIG (reference sequence). This CDR3 spans 14 amino acids. CDR3 region: CASDSGTGGTEAFF. The CDR3 nucleotides are TGTGCCTCGGACTCCGGGACAGGGGGCACTGAAGCTTTCTTT.

The chain uses TRBV7-2 and TRBJ2-7; D perhaps matches TRBD2 (6 bases). Germline CDR1 reads SGHTA; CDR2 reads FQGNSA. The V end lost 5 bases, the J end lost 2 bases, and 13 bases lay between the germline ends. The CDR3 consists of 14 residues. In nucleotides, the CDR3 is TGTGCCAGCAGCCCAAGGGGAGGACCCTACGAGCAGTACTTC. It translates to CASSPRGGPYEQYF.

The chain recombines TRBV15 with TRBJ2-1, with unresolved D. Trimming removed 4 bases at V and 4 bases at J, with 11 bases between. Germline V gene data show CDR1 as LNHNV and CDR2 as YYDKDF (reference sequence). This CDR3 contains 14 residues. This chain's CDR3 is CATSTSNFYNEQFF. The CDR3 DNA sequence: TGTGCCACCAGCACCTCGAATTTTTACAATGAGCAGTTCTTC.

This rearrangement joins TRBV6-5 to TRBJ1-2; the match to TRBD1 covers 10 bases. The CDR3 consists of 13 residues. The ends lost 5 bases at V and 8 bases at J; junction bases unmatched: 5. CDR1 is MNHEY, CDR2 SVGAGI, per germline. CDR3 region: CASSRQGADGYTF. CDR3 in DNA: TGTGCCAGCAGTCGACAGGGGGCCGACGGCTACACCTTC.

This clone was counted once. This chain uses TRBV29-1 with TRBJ1-1; no clear D gene. V was trimmed by 6 bases and J by 3 bases, leaving 5 bases between them. CDR3 length: 10 residues. Germline V CDR1 and CDR2: SQVTM, ANQGSEA. This CDR3 is CSVGYTEAFF. Written as DNA, the CDR3 is TGCAGCGTCGGTTACACTGAAGCTTTCTTT.

This sequence joins TRBV5-1 and TRBJ1-2; D is uncertain. The CDR3 length is 14 residues. From germline, CDR1 is SGHRS and CDR2 YFSETQ. V was shortened by 4 bases and J by 4 bases, with 14 bases between the two germline ends. The CDR3 region has the DNA TGCGCCAGCAGCCCAAGAGGACTCTCCTATGGCTACACCTTC. This sequence encodes CASSPRGLSYGYTF. The entire variable domain, with the rest obtained from reference TRBV5-1 and TRBJ1-2, is as follows: KAGVTQTPRYLIKTRGQQVTLSCSPISGHRSVSWYQQTPGQGLQFLFEYFSETQRNKGNFPGRFSGRQFSNSRSEMNVSTLELGDSALYLCASSPRGLSYGYTFGSGTRLTVV.